Below, 21 T cell receptor beta chains from the same sample are listed, as sequenced in a study of control samples from healthy donors and cancer patients. Repertoires were generated with immunoSEQ multiplex PCR, while TCRdb's copy carries only in-frame clones and drops some. Among some 130,000 clones listed, about 95% were seen once. Sequenced input: blood. Source of these receptors: a man younger than 45 in good health.

The V and J genes are TRBV9 and TRBJ1-3, with D possibly matching TRBD1 (5 bases). The ends were cut back, 4 bases at V and 4 bases at J, with 12 bases in the middle. This CDR3 is 14 amino acids long. Germline CDR1 is SGDLS and CDR2 is YYNGEE. CDR3 amino acids: CASSLWDFGNTIYF. In nucleotides, the CDR3 is TGTGCCAGCAGCCTCTGGGACTTCGGAAACACCATATATTTT.

This clone was observed a single time. The chain carries TRBV4-3 and TRBJ2-2, with 8 bases aligning to TRBD1. V shed 2 bases and J 0 bases; nucleotides not matched to a gene: 5. Germline lookup yields CDR1 LGHNA and CDR2 YSLEER. The CDR3 runs 17 residues. The CDR3 loop reads CASSQNSDRANTGELFF. For the CDR3, the DNA is TGCGCCAGCAGCCAAAATTCGGACAGGGCGAACACCGGGGAGCTGTTTTTT.

Comment on this clone: Other DNA variants within this sample encode the same CDR3. The CDR3 protein is CASSPPGNTEAFF. The DNA for the CDR3 is TGTGCCAGCTCACCTCCGGGGAACACTGAAGCTTTCTTT. The chain is built from TRBV18 and TRBJ1-1, with D uncertain. The CDR3 contains 13 residues. Trimming pared 3 bases from V and 1 base from J, leaving 6 bases between. Germline V gives CDR1 KGHSH, CDR2 LQKENI. The variable domain in full, with the rest retrieved from reference TRBV18 and TRBJ1-1, is NAGVMQNPRHLVRRRGQEARLRCSPMKGHSHVYWYRQLPEEGLKFMVYLQKENIIDESGMPKERFSAEFPKEGPSILRIQQVVRGDSAAYFCASSPPGNTEAFFGQGTRLTVV.

The chain joins TRBV7-9 to TRBJ1-1, with 8 bases that match TRBD1. The V gene's germline CDR1 is SEHNR and CDR2 FQNEAQ (reference sequence). This CDR3 has 17 residues. With V trimmed by 7 bases and J by 1 base, 14 bases remained unmatched. Written as DNA, the CDR3 is TGTGCCAGCACCGGACAGGGTTTTTGGGCCCCGAACACTGAAGCTTTCTTT. Protein sequence: CASTGQGFWAPNTEAFF.

The chain links TRBV12-5 to TRBJ2-1; 9 bases are shared with TRBD2. Germline V gives CDR1 LGHNT, CDR2 FRNRAP. The J segment lost 10 bases and the V segment lost 8 bases, leaving 15 bases of the junction unmatched. CDR3 length equals 15 residues. CDR3 sequence: CASRDGAGGPFEQFF. In DNA, the CDR3 is TGTGCTAGTCGGGACGGCGCGGGGGGGCCATTCGAGCAGTTCTTC.

J is TRBJ2-7 and V is TRBV6-2 or TRBV6-3; TRBD2 matches at 9 bases. There are 17 residues in the CDR3. Looked up from germline, CDR1 is MNHEY and CDR2 is SVGEGT. V was pared by 4 bases and J by 0 bases, with 10 bases of the junction left unmatched. The CDR3 DNA reads as TGTGCCAGCAGTTTCAACCTGCGGGGGGGGATCTCCTACGAGCAGTACTTC. Translating gives CASSFNLRGGISYEQYF.

The chain has TRBV5-1 and TRBJ2-1, with a possible D match to TRBD1 (6 bases). The CDR3 spans 14 residues. CDR1 is SGHRS, CDR2 YFSETQ, per germline. V was cut by 7 bases and J by 1 base, with 12 bases left in between. CDR3 sequence: CASVQGGSYNEQFF. The CDR3 DNA is TGCGCCAGCGTCCAAGGGGGATCCTACAATGAGCAGTTCTTC.

Details on this clone: This CDR3 is also generated by other DNA sequences in the sample. The CDR3 protein is CASSLGADTQYF. The CDR3 nucleotides read TGCGCCAGCAGCTTGGGTGCAGATACGCAGTATTTT. V usage is TRBV5-1 and J usage is TRBJ2-3, with D uncertain. The CDR3 totals 12 residues. CDR1 is SGHRS and CDR2 is YFSETQ in the germline V gene. V was trimmed by 0 bases and J by 4 bases, leaving 3 bases between them. The variable domain in full, completed from reference TRBV5-1 and TRBJ2-3, reads KAGVTQTPRYLIKTRGQQVTLSCSPISGHRSVSWYQQTPGQGLQFLFEYFSETQRNKGNFPGRFSGRQFSNSRSEMNVSTLELGDSALYLCASSLGADTQYFGPGTRLTVL.

V and J are TRBV7-3 and TRBJ2-1; TRBD2 is a possible D gene (6 bases). V was clipped by 3 bases and J by 4 bases, with 10 bases between them. This CDR3 has 14 residues. Germline CDR1 is SGHTA and CDR2 is FQGTGA. The CDR3 here is CASSFGGGYNEQFF. CDR3 DNA sequence: TGTGCCAGCAGCTTCGGGGGAGGATACAATGAGCAGTTCTTC.

This chain links TRBV6-5 with TRBJ1-2; D remains unclear. The CDR3 is 13 residues long. Trimming removed 5 bases from V and 8 bases from J, with 15 bases in between. CDR1 is MNHEY, CDR2 SVGAGI, per germline. The CDR3 here is CASSPDAARGYTF. The CDR3, as DNA: TGTGCCAGCAGTCCGGACGCGGCTAGGGGCTACACCTTC.

This rearrangement joins TRBV30 to TRBJ1-2; 10 nucleotides match TRBD1. Per germline, CDR1 GTSNPN and CDR2 SVGIG (reference sequence). CDR3 length equals 16 residues. The V and J ends lost 0 bases and 4 bases, in that order; junction bases with no gene match: 8. The CDR3: CAWSVPGTGVAYGYTF. In DNA form, the CDR3 reads TGTGCCTGGAGTGTACCTGGGACAGGGGTGGCCTATGGCTACACCTTC.

For the CDR3, the DNA is TGTGCCAGCAGCCCCCAGGGGTTCGTTGAAACGGGGGGAAACACCATATATTTT. The encoded protein is CASSPQGFVETGGNTIYF. The chain carries TRBV7-9 and TRBJ1-3; D might be TRBD1 (6 bases). Trimming stripped 5 bases from V and 4 bases from J, with 24 bases between. The CDR3 length is 18 residues. CDR1 is SEHNR, CDR2 FQNEAQ, per germline (reference sequence).

The J gene is TRBJ1-5, the V gene TRBV28; a possible D gene is TRBD1 (6 bases). The CDR3 has 15 residues. From germline, CDR1 is MDHEN and CDR2 SYDVKM. Deletions cut 8 bases from V and 1 base from J, with 15 bases between. CDR3 region: CASDSTGLSNQPQHF. In nucleotides, the CDR3 is TGTGCCAGCGACTCGACAGGTCTCAGCAATCAGCCCCAGCATTTT. The variable domain in full, with the rest retrieved from reference TRBV28 and TRBJ1-5, is DVKVTQSSRYLVKRTGEKVFLECVQDMDHENMFWYRQDPGLGLRLIYFSYDVKMKEKGDIPEGYSVSREKKERFSLILESASTNQTSMYLCASDSTGLSNQPQHFGDGTRLSIL.

This clone was recorded only once. The chain has TRBV12-3 or TRBV12-4 and TRBJ1-1; D is ambiguous. The CDR3 sequence is 11 residues long. Trimming shortened V by 8 bases and J by 8 bases, and 12 bases separated the two germline ends. CDR3 sequence (DNA): TGTGCCAGCGGCCAGCCCCGGGAAGCTTTCTTT. It specifies CASGQPREAFF.

The chain couples TRBV6-5 to TRBJ2-1; D possibly corresponds to TRBD2 (7 bases). The V end was cut by 6 bases, the J end by 2 bases, with 11 bases between. Germline CDR1 MNHEY, CDR2 SVGAGI. The CDR3 is made up of 14 amino acids. The CDR3: CASSRGGAYNEQFF. In nucleotides, the CDR3 is TGTGCCAGCAGCCGAGGGGGGGCCTACAATGAGCAGTTCTTC.

The gene calls are TRBV5-1 and TRBJ1-1, with D possibly being TRBD1 (6 bases). V was cut by 4 bases and J by 4 bases, with 11 bases left in between. Germline V gene data show CDR1 as SGHRS and CDR2 as YFSETQ. The CDR3 has 13 residues. Here the CDR3 DNA reads TGCGCCAGCAGCCGCAGGACAGCCACTGAAGCTTTCTTT. It encodes CASSRRTATEAFF.

V is TRBV29-1 and J is TRBJ2-5, with 9 bases identical to TRBD1. V dropped 1 base and J dropped 5; count of bases not matched to a gene: 8. The CDR3 covers 15 residues. The germline V gene encodes CDR1 SQVTM and CDR2 ANQGSEA. CDR3 sequence (DNA): TGCAGCGTTGAAGTCCGGGACAGGGCGCTGGAGACCCAGTACTTC. This gives the protein CSVEVRDRALETQYF.

This rearrangement joins TRBV6-2 or TRBV6-3 to TRBJ1-4; TRBD1 matches at 10 bases. Losses at the gene ends were 4 bases for V and 4 bases for J; bases not matched to a gene: 9. Germline-derived CDR1 and CDR2 are MNHEY and SVGEGT. The CDR3 is 17 amino acids. DNA of the CDR3: TGTGCCAGCAGTTCCGGGACAGGGGCCGCCATTAATGAAAAACTGTTTTTT. The encoded protein is CASSSGTGAAINEKLFF.

This rearrangement joins TRBV5-1 to TRBJ2-7; TRBD1 agrees at 10 bases. Germline trimming cut 4 bases from V and 4 bases from J; bases unmatched to any gene: 5. The CDR3 contains 14 residues. CDR1 is SGHRS, CDR2 YFSETQ, per germline. The CDR3 loop is CASSGRTGGYEQYF. In nucleotides, the CDR3 is TGCGCCAGCAGCGGGAGGACAGGGGGATACGAGCAGTACTTC.

V usage is TRBV7-6 and J usage is TRBJ1-1; D is unclear. Germline CDR1 and CDR2: SGHVS and FNYEAQ. Deletions cut 1 base from V and 0 bases from J, with 3 bases between. The CDR3 has 13 residues. In DNA, the CDR3 is TGTGCCAGCAGCTTAGGCATGAACACTGAAGCTTTCTTT. This gives the protein CASSLGMNTEAFF.

The rearrangement links TRBV27 to TRBJ2-7; D ambiguous. The CDR3 is 10 residues long. Germline CDR1 reads MNHEY; CDR2 reads SMNVEV (reference sequence). Trimming removed 2 bases from V and 5 bases from J, with 1 base in between. The CDR3 loop reads CASSLNEQYF. DNA of the CDR3: TGTGCCAGCAGTTTAAACGAGCAGTACTTC.